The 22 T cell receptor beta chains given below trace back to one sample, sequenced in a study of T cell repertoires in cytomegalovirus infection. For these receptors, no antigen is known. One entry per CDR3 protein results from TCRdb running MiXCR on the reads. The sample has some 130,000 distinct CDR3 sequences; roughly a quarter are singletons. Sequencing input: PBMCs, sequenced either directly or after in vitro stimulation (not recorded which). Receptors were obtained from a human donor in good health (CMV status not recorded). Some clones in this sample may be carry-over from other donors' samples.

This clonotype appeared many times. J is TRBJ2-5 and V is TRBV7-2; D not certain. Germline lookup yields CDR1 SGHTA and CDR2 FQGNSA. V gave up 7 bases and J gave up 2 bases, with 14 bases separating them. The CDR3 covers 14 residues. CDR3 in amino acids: CASTLNGLQETQYF. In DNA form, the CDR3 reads TGTGCCAGCACCCTTAATGGGCTACAAGAGACCCAGTACTTC.

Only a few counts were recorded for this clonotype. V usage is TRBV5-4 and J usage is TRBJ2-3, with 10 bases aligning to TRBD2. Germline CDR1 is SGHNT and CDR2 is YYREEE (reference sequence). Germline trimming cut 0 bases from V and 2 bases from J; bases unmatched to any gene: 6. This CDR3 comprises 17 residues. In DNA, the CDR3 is TGTGCCAGCAGCTTGGCGTCTAGCGGGGGATTCACAGATACGCAGTATTTT. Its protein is CASSLASSGGFTDTQYF.

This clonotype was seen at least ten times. The CDR3 DNA sequence: TGTGCCAGCAGTTTACCCCAGGCGATAAACTATGGCTACACCTTC. Its translation is CASSLPQAINYGYTF. This chain uses TRBV28 with TRBJ1-2; D not resolved. The germline V and J ends were trimmed by 2 bases and 2 bases, with 12 bases remaining between them. Germline assignment: CDR1 MDHEN and CDR2 SYDVKM. This CDR3 is built from 15 residues.

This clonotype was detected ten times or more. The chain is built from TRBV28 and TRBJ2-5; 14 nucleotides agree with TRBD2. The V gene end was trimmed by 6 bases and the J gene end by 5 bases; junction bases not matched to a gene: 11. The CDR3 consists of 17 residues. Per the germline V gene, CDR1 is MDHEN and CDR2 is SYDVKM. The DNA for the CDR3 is TGTGCCAGCAGGTCCGGGACTAGCGGGAGAGGTGGGGAGACCCAGTACTTC. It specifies CASRSGTSGRGGETQYF.

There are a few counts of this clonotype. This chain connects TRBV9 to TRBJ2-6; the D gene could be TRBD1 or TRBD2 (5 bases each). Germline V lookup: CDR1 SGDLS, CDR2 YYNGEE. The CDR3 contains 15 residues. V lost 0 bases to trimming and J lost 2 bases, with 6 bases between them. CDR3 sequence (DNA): TGTGCCAGCAGCGTAGTGGGGGCTGGGGCCAACGTCCTGACTTTC. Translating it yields CASSVVGAGANVLTF.

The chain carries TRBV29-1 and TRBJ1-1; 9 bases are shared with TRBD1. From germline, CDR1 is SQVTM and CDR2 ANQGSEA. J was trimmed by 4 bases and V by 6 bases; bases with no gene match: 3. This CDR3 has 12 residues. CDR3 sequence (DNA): TGCAGCGTGAGGGGACAGGGCACTGAAGCTTTCTTT. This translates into CSVRGQGTEAFF. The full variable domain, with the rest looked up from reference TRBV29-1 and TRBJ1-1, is SAVISQKPSRDICQRGTSLTIQCQVDSQVTMMFWYRQQPGQSLTLIATANQGSEATYESGFVIDKFPISRPNLTFSTLTVSNMSPEDSSIYLCSVRGQGTEAFFGQGTRLTVV.

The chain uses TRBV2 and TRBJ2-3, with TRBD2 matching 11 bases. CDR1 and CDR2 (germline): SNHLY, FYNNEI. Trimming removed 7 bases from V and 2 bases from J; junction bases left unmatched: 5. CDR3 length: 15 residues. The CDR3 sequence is CASTGTSGYTDTQYF. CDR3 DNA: TGTGCCAGCACCGGGACTAGCGGCTACACAGATACGCAGTATTTT.

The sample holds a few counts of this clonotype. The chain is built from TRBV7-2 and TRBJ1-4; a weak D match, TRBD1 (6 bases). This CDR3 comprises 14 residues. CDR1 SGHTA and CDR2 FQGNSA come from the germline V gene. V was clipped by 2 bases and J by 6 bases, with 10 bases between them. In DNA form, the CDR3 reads TGTGCCAGCAGCTTATGGGGGGCTGATGAAAAACTGTTTTTT. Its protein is CASSLWGADEKLFF.

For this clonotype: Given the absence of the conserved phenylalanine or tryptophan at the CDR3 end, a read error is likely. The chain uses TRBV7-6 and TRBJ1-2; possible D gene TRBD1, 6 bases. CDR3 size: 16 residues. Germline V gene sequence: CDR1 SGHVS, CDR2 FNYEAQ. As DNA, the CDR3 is TGTGACAGCAGCTTAGCTACAGGGTCAAACCCAGGCGTCTACACCCTC. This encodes CDSSLATGSNPGVYTL.

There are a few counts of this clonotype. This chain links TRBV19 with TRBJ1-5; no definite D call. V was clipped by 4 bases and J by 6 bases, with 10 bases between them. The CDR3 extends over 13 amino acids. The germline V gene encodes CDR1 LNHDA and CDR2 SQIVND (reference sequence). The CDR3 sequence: CASSNLGGQPQHF. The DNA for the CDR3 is TGTGCCAGTAGTAACTTGGGAGGTCAGCCCCAGCATTTT.

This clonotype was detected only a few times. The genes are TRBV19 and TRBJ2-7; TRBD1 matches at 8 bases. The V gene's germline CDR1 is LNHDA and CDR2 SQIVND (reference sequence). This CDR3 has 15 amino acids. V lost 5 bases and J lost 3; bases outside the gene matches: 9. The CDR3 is CASSPGSTGGYEQYF. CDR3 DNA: TGTGCCAGTAGTCCCGGGTCAACAGGGGGCTACGAGCAGTACTTC.

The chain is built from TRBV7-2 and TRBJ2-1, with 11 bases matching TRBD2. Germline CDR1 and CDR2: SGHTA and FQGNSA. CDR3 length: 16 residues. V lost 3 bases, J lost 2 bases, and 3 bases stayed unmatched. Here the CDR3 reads CASSLYSGRAYNEQFF. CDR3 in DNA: TGTGCCAGCAGCTTGTATAGCGGGAGGGCCTACAATGAGCAGTTCTTC.

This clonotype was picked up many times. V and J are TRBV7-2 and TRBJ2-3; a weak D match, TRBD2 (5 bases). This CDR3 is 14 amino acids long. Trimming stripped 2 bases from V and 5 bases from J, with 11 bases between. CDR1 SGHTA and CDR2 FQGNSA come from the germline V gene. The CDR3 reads CASSLTTRQDTQYF. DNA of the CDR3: TGTGCCAGCAGCTTAACAACTAGACAAGATACGCAGTATTTT.

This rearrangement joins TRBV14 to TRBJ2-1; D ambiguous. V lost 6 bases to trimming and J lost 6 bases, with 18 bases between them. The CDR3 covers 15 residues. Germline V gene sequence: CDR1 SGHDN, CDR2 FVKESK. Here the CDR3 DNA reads TGTGCCAGCAGGGGAAGGGCCTTCTGCCTCAATGAGCAGTTCTTC. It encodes CASRGRAFCLNEQFF. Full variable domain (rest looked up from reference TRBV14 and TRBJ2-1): EAGVTQFPSHSVIEKGQTVTLRCDPISGHDNLYWYRRVMGKEIKFLLHFVKESKQDESGMPNNRFLAERTGGTYSTLKVQPAELEDSGVYFCASRGRAFCLNEQFFGPGTRLTVL.

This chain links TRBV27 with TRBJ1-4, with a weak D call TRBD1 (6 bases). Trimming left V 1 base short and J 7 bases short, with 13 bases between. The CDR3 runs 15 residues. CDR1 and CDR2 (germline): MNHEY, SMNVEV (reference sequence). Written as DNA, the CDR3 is TGTGCCAGCAGTTTATATGGCGAGACAGGTGAAAAACTGTTTTTT. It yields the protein CASSLYGETGEKLFF.

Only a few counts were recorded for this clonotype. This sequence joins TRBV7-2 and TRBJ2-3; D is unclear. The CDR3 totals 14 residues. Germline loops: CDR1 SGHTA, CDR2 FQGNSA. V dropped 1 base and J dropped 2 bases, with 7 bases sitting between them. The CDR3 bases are TGTGCCAGCAGCTTAGACCCAATCACAGATACGCAGTATTTT. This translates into CASSLDPITDTQYF.

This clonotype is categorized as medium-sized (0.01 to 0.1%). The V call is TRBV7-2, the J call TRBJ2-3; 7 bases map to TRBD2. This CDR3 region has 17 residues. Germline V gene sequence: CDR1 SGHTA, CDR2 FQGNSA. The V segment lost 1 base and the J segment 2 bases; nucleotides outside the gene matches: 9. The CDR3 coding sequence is TGTGCCAGCAGCTTAGTCGCGTCGGGAGGACCCACAGATACGCAGTATTTT. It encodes CASSLVASGGPTDTQYF.

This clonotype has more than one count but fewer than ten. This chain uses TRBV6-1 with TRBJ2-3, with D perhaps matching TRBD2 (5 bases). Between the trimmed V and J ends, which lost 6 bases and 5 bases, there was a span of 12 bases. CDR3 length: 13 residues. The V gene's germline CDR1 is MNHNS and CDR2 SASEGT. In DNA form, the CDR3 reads TGTGCCAGCAGAAACTTAGGAGGAGATACGCAGTATTTT. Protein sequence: CASRNLGGDTQYF.

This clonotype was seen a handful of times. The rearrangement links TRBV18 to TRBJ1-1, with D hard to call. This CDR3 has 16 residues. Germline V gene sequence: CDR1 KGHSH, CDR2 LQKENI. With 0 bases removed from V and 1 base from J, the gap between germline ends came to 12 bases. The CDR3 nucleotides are TGTGCCAGCTCACCACCTTCCTCCCGCTGGAACACTGAAGCTTTCTTT. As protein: CASSPPSSRWNTEAFF.

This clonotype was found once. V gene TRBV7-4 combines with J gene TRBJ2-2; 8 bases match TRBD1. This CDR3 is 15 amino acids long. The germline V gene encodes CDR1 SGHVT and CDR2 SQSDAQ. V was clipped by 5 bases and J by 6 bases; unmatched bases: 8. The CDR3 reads CASSQTGVRSGELFF. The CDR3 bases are TGTGCCAGCAGCCAGACAGGGGTGAGGTCCGGGGAGCTGTTTTTT.

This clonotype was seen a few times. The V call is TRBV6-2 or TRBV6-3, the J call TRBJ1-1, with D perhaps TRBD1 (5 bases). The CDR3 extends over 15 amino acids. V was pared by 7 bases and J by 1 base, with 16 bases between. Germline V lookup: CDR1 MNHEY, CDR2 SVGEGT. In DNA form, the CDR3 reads TGTGCCAGCAAATCCCGGACATTTACGAACACTGAAGCTTTCTTT. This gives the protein CASKSRTFTNTEAFF.

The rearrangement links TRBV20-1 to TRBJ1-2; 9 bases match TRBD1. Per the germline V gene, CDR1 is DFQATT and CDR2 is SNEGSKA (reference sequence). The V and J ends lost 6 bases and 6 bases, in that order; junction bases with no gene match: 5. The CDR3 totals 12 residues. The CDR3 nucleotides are TGCAGTGCCCCGACAGGGGGAAATGGCTACACCTTC. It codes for CSAPTGGNGYTF.